Listed below are T cell receptor beta chains from one sample, sequenced in a study of neurological immune-mediated disorders. TCRdb independently ran MiXCR on the 5' RACE reads; one entry per CDR3 protein. The sample lists about 48,000 distinct CDR3 sequences; roughly 24% were seen once. Sequenced sample: PBMCs. These receptors all stem from a woman aged 65 to 85 in good health. Both conserved end residues are part of each CDR3. A D gene is named only where the DNA matches it firmly. A row's size may be missing; if present it is once, few, many or a size class.

J gene: TRBJ2-1; clone size: NA; V gene: TRBV12-3/TRBV12-4; D gene: NA; CDR3 length: 14; CDR3 protein: CASSLALAYNEQFF; CDR3 DNA: TGTGCCAGCAGTTTAGCGCTAGCTTACAATGAGCAGTTCTTC
J gene: TRBJ2-5; clone size: NA; V gene: TRBV5-1; D gene: NA; CDR3 length: 15; CDR3 protein: CACSLGNGVQETQYF; CDR3 DNA: TGTGCCTGCAGCTTGGGTAACGGAGTCCAAGAGACCCAGTACTTC
J gene: TRBJ2-2; clone size: many; V gene: TRBV12-3/TRBV12-4; D gene: TRBD1; CDR3 length: 14; CDR3 protein: CASKTGTGSGELFF; CDR3 DNA: TGTGCCAGCAAGACCGGGACAGGGTCCGGGGAGCTGTTTTTT
J gene: TRBJ2-3; clone size: once; V gene: TRBV5-1; D gene: NA; CDR3 length: 13; CDR3 protein: CASSLKSSDTQYF; CDR3 DNA: TGCGCCAGCAGCTTGAAGAGCTCGGATACGCAGTATTTT
J gene: TRBJ2-7; clone size: few; V gene: TRBV5-5; D gene: TRBD1; CDR3 length: 15; CDR3 protein: CASSLWQGEGYEQYF; CDR3 DNA: TGTGCCAGCAGCTTATGGCAGGGGGAAGGATACGAGCAGTACTTC
J gene: TRBJ2-7; clone size: many; V gene: TRBV7-2; D gene: TRBD2; CDR3 length: 15; CDR3 protein: CASSTSSGSMYEQYF; CDR3 DNA: TGTGCCAGCAGCACCTCTAGCGGGAGCATGTACGAGCAGTACTTC
J gene: TRBJ2-7; clone size: many; V gene: TRBV12-3/TRBV12-4; D gene: NA; CDR3 length: 14; CDR3 protein: CASSLSGRDYEQYF; CDR3 DNA: TGTGCCAGCAGTTTGTCAGGCAGGGATTACGAGCAGTACTTC
J gene: TRBJ2-3; clone size: NA; V gene: TRBV29-1; D gene: TRBD2; CDR3 length: 15; CDR3 protein: CSGKTSGAHTDTQYF; CDR3 DNA: TGCAGCGGTAAAACTAGCGGGGCCCACACAGATACGCAGTATTTT
J gene: TRBJ2-3; clone size: many; V gene: TRBV7-2; D gene: TRBD2; CDR3 length: 14; CDR3 protein: CASSFYGREDTQYF; CDR3 DNA: TGTGCCAGCAGCTTTTACGGGAGGGAAGATACGCAGTATTTT
J gene: TRBJ2-1; clone size: many; V gene: TRBV9; D gene: TRBD2; CDR3 length: 16; CDR3 protein: CASSVEPGLADNEQFF; CDR3 DNA: TGTGCCAGCAGCGTAGAACCGGGACTAGCGGACAATGAGCAGTTCTTC
J gene: TRBJ2-3; clone size: many; V gene: TRBV5-1; D gene: NA; CDR3 length: 13; CDR3 protein: CASSVAGSDTQYF; CDR3 DNA: TGCGCCAGCAGCGTCGCGGGGTCAGATACGCAGTATTTT
J gene: TRBJ2-1; clone size: many; V gene: TRBV29-1; D gene: TRBD2; CDR3 length: 13; CDR3 protein: CSVVPSGRHPQFF; CDR3 DNA: TGCAGCGTTGTGCCTAGCGGGAGACACCCGCAGTTCTTC
J gene: TRBJ2-3; clone size: NA; V gene: TRBV2; D gene: TRBD2; CDR3 length: 14; CDR3 protein: CASSIRGGTDTQYF; CDR3 DNA: TGTGCCAGCAGTATCCGGGGGGGCACAGATACGCAGTATTTT
J gene: TRBJ1-1; clone size: many; V gene: TRBV7-3; D gene: NA; CDR3 length: 13; CDR3 protein: CASSPGQNTEAFF; CDR3 DNA: TGTGCCAGCAGCCCGGGACAGAACACTGAAGCTTTCTTT
J gene: TRBJ1-2; clone size: NA; V gene: TRBV2; D gene: NA; CDR3 length: 12; CDR3 protein: CASKQAQVGYTF; CDR3 DNA: TGTGCCAGCAAACAAGCGCAGGTTGGCTACACCTTC
J gene: TRBJ2-7; clone size: many; V gene: TRBV5-1; D gene: TRBD2; CDR3 length: 14; CDR3 protein: CASTRTSGSYEQYF; CDR3 DNA: TGCGCCAGCACCCGGACTAGCGGTTCCTACGAGCAGTACTTC
J gene: TRBJ1-5; clone size: few; V gene: TRBV7-6; D gene: NA; CDR3 length: 19; CDR3 protein: CASILDGRRTAGSNQPQHF; CDR3 DNA: TGTGCCAGCATCTTAGACGGGCGACGGACCGCCGGTAGCAATCAGCCCCAGCATTTT
J gene: TRBJ2-7; clone size: many; V gene: TRBV2; D gene: TRBD2; CDR3 length: 12; CDR3 protein: CASTGGAYEQYF; CDR3 DNA: TGTGCCAGCACGGGGGGGGCCTACGAGCAGTACTTC
J gene: TRBJ1-5; clone size: NA; V gene: TRBV27; D gene: NA; CDR3 length: 15; CDR3 protein: CASSLMGLPNQPQHF; CDR3 DNA: TGTGCCAGCAGTTTAATGGGGCTTCCTAATCAGCCCCAGCATTTT
J gene: TRBJ2-7; clone size: many; V gene: TRBV3-1; D gene: TRBD2; CDR3 length: 15; CDR3 protein: CASSQGAGGGYEQYF; CDR3 DNA: TGTGCCAGCAGCCAAGGGGCGGGAGGAGGCTACGAGCAGTACTTC
J gene: TRBJ1-5; clone size: many; V gene: TRBV6-5; D gene: NA; CDR3 length: 15; CDR3 protein: CASSYLGAHIGAQHF; CDR3 DNA: TGTGCCAGCAGCTACCTAGGGGCCCACATAGGAGCCCAGCATTTT
J gene: TRBJ2-7; clone size: medium-sized; V gene: TRBV20-1; D gene: TRBD2; CDR3 length: 13; CDR3 protein: CSARSGSAYEQYF; CDR3 DNA: TGCAGTGCCAGGAGCGGGAGTGCATACGAGCAGTACTTC
J gene: TRBJ2-1; clone size: many; V gene: TRBV6-2/TRBV6-3; D gene: TRBD2; CDR3 length: 14; CDR3 protein: CASSRSGLAGEQFF; CDR3 DNA: TGTGCCAGCAGTCGATCGGGACTAGCGGGTGAGCAGTTCTTC
J gene: TRBJ2-5; clone size: many; V gene: TRBV7-7; D gene: NA; CDR3 length: 13; CDR3 protein: CASSSDGQETQYF; CDR3 DNA: TGTGCCAGCAGCTCGGACGGACAAGAGACCCAGTACTTC
J gene: TRBJ2-7; clone size: many; V gene: TRBV20-1; D gene: TRBD1; CDR3 length: 13; CDR3 protein: CSALQGALYEQYF; CDR3 DNA: TGCAGTGCTCTCCAGGGGGCCCTCTACGAGCAGTACTTC
J gene: TRBJ2-1; clone size: many; V gene: TRBV12-3/TRBV12-4; D gene: NA; CDR3 length: 16; CDR3 protein: CASSLAPTREYNEQFF; CDR3 DNA: TGTGCCAGCAGTTTAGCCCCTACTCGGGAATACAATGAGCAGTTCTTC
J gene: TRBJ1-2; clone size: many; V gene: TRBV5-6; D gene: TRBD1; CDR3 length: 14; CDR3 protein: CASSFRGRNYGYTF; CDR3 DNA: TGTGCCAGCAGCTTCAGGGGGCGCAACTATGGCTACACCTTC
J gene: TRBJ2-1; clone size: many; V gene: TRBV6-5; D gene: NA; CDR3 length: 15; CDR3 protein: CASSQGGREYNEQFF; CDR3 DNA: TGTGCCAGCAGCCAGGGGGGGAGGGAGTACAATGAGCAGTTCTTC
J gene: TRBJ2-5; clone size: many; V gene: TRBV7-2; D gene: NA; CDR3 length: 14; CDR3 protein: CASSFNPLGETQYF; CDR3 DNA: TGTGCCAGCAGCTTTAACCCACTAGGGGAGACCCAGTACTTC
J gene: TRBJ2-3; clone size: many; V gene: TRBV20-1; D gene: NA; CDR3 length: 12; CDR3 protein: CSGQESTDTQYF; CDR3 DNA: TGCAGTGGACAGGAAAGCACAGATACGCAGTATTTT
J gene: TRBJ2-1; clone size: many; V gene: TRBV5-1; D gene: NA; CDR3 length: 16; CDR3 protein: CASSLAAPAAYNEQFF; CDR3 DNA: TGCGCCAGCAGCCTGGCGGCTCCGGCCGCCTACAATGAGCAGTTCTTC
J gene: TRBJ2-7; clone size: medium-sized; V gene: TRBV12-3/TRBV12-4; D gene: TRBD1; CDR3 length: 16; CDR3 protein: CASSFLPGTDVDEQYF; CDR3 DNA: TGTGCCAGCAGTTTCCTGCCCGGGACAGATGTGGACGAGCAGTACTTC
J gene: TRBJ2-2; clone size: NA; V gene: TRBV7-9; D gene: TRBD2; CDR3 length: 14; CDR3 protein: CASSQLAGPGELFF; CDR3 DNA: TGTGCCAGCTCCCAGCTAGCGGGACCCGGGGAGCTGTTTTTT
J gene: TRBJ1-5; clone size: many; V gene: TRBV5-1; D gene: NA; CDR3 length: 13; CDR3 protein: CASSWDLDQPQHF; CDR3 DNA: TGCGCCAGCAGCTGGGATTTGGATCAGCCCCAGCATTTT
J gene: TRBJ1-2; clone size: many; V gene: TRBV7-9; D gene: NA; CDR3 length: 15; CDR3 protein: CASSLDGPPIGGYTF; CDR3 DNA: TGTGCCAGCAGCTTAGACGGGCCCCCAATCGGAGGCTACACCTTC
J gene: TRBJ2-3; clone size: NA; V gene: TRBV6-5; D gene: TRBD2; CDR3 length: 15; CDR3 protein: CASSEAGGWGDTQYF; CDR3 DNA: TGTGCCAGCAGTGAGGCGGGGGGGTGGGGAGATACGCAGTATTTT
J gene: TRBJ2-7; clone size: many; V gene: TRBV3-1; D gene: NA; CDR3 length: 14; CDR3 protein: CASSRSSSSYEQYF; CDR3 DNA: TGTGCCAGCAGCCGGTCCAGCAGCTCCTACGAGCAGTACTTC
J gene: TRBJ2-3; clone size: NA; V gene: TRBV5-1; D gene: TRBD1; CDR3 length: 15; CDR3 protein: CASSLETGGTDTQYF; CDR3 DNA: TGCGCCAGCAGCCTGGAGACAGGGGGGACAGATACGCAGTATTTT
J gene: TRBJ2-7; clone size: NA; V gene: TRBV4-2; D gene: NA; CDR3 length: 16; CDR3 protein: CASSQDQTLRPYEQYF; CDR3 DNA: TGTGCCAGCAGCCAAGATCAGACATTGCGTCCCTACGAGCAGTACTTC
J gene: TRBJ2-5; clone size: many; V gene: TRBV5-1; D gene: NA; CDR3 length: 15; CDR3 protein: CASSLLSPAMETQYF; CDR3 DNA: TGCGCCAGCAGCCTATTATCCCCCGCCATGGAGACCCAGTACTTC
J gene: TRBJ2-5; clone size: many; V gene: TRBV5-6; D gene: NA; CDR3 length: 15; CDR3 protein: CASSLGARGGETQYF; CDR3 DNA: TGTGCCAGCAGCTTGGGGGCCAGGGGCGGAGAGACCCAGTACTTC
J gene: TRBJ2-2; clone size: many; V gene: TRBV5-1; D gene: NA; CDR3 length: 15; CDR3 protein: CASSLALTDTGELFF; CDR3 DNA: TGCGCCAGCAGCTTGGCTCTCACAGACACCGGGGAGCTGTTTTTT
J gene: TRBJ2-5; clone size: NA; V gene: TRBV6-5; D gene: NA; CDR3 length: 13; CDR3 protein: CASSLTDGETQYF; CDR3 DNA: TGTGCCAGCAGTTTAACCGATGGGGAGACCCAGTACTTC
J gene: TRBJ2-2; clone size: many; V gene: TRBV6-4; D gene: TRBD1; CDR3 length: 14; CDR3 protein: CASSPTGEVGELFF; CDR3 DNA: TGTGCCAGCAGCCCGACAGGGGAAGTCGGGGAGCTGTTTTTT
J gene: TRBJ2-7; clone size: NA; V gene: TRBV28; D gene: TRBD1; CDR3 length: 15; CDR3 protein: CASSSGGQGNHEQYF; CDR3 DNA: TGTGCCAGCAGTTCGGGGGGACAGGGAAACCACGAGCAGTACTTC
J gene: TRBJ2-5; clone size: many; V gene: TRBV20-1; D gene: TRBD2; CDR3 length: 16; CDR3 protein: CSARDKRLAGVETQYF; CDR3 DNA: TGCAGTGCTAGAGATAAAAGACTAGCGGGAGTAGAGACCCAGTACTTC
J gene: TRBJ2-7; clone size: many; V gene: TRBV5-1; D gene: TRBD1; CDR3 length: 15; CDR3 protein: CASSLLAQGATEQYF; CDR3 DNA: TGCGCCAGCAGCTTGTTAGCCCAGGGGGCGACCGAGCAGTACTTC
J gene: TRBJ1-5; clone size: NA; V gene: TRBV18; D gene: NA; CDR3 length: 15; CDR3 protein: CASSPPEGLYQPQHF; CDR3 DNA: TGTGCCAGCTCACCACCTGAGGGACTCTATCAGCCCCAGCATTTT
J gene: TRBJ2-2; clone size: many; V gene: TRBV4-1; D gene: NA; CDR3 length: 13; CDR3 protein: CASSQAGTGELFF; CDR3 DNA: TGCGCCAGCAGCCAAGCTGGAACCGGGGAGCTGTTTTTT
J gene: TRBJ2-3; clone size: many; V gene: TRBV7-9; D gene: TRBD2; CDR3 length: 17; CDR3 protein: CASSPNPGTSGTDTQYF; CDR3 DNA: TGTGCCAGCAGCCCAAATCCCGGGACTAGCGGCACAGATACGCAGTATTTT
J gene: TRBJ1-4; clone size: NA; V gene: TRBV6-5; D gene: TRBD1; CDR3 length: 15; CDR3 protein: CASSLTGGRNEKLFF; CDR3 DNA: TGTGCCAGCAGTTTAACAGGGGGGAGAAATGAAAAACTGTTTTTT
J gene: TRBJ2-6; clone size: many; V gene: TRBV5-1; D gene: NA; CDR3 length: 15; CDR3 protein: CASSLEGVGANVLTF; CDR3 DNA: TGCGCCAGCAGCTTGGAAGGGGTAGGGGCCAACGTCCTGACTTTC
J gene: TRBJ2-7; clone size: NA; V gene: TRBV28; D gene: TRBD1; CDR3 length: 16; CDR3 protein: CASSLNRDRGSYEQYF; CDR3 DNA: TGTGCCAGCAGTTTAAACCGGGACAGGGGTTCCTACGAGCAGTACTTC
J gene: TRBJ2-2; clone size: many; V gene: TRBV4-3; D gene: NA; CDR3 length: 15; CDR3 protein: CASSQDVQPTGELFF; CDR3 DNA: TGCGCCAGCAGCCAAGATGTCCAGCCCACCGGGGAGCTGTTTTTT
J gene: TRBJ1-5; clone size: medium-sized; V gene: TRBV12-3/TRBV12-4; D gene: NA; CDR3 length: 14; CDR3 protein: CASSPDRSNQPQHF; CDR3 DNA: TGTGCCAGCAGCCCCGACAGGAGCAATCAGCCCCAGCATTTT